This TCR beta chain was found in a study of blood T cells in healthy people across ages. Alongside a J-beta primer mix, a sample-barcoded 5' primer served in a second PCR lasting roughly 7 to 12 cycles. TCRdb re-analysed the 5' RACE reads in MiXCR, keeping a single row per CDR3 protein. The profile covers under 1,100,000 distinct CDR3 sequences, with approximately 25% appearing a single time and less than 0.75% taken by the ten largest. J was trimmed by 4 bases and V by 4 bases; bases with no gene match: 4. Per germline, CDR1 SGHTS and CDR2 YDEGEE. This CDR3 has 13 amino acids. This clonotype showed up just a few times. These same data were also listed under a study on T cells of mothers and their children.

The specimen was blood. This sequence joins TRBV5-8 and TRBJ1-2; 7 bases are a match to TRBD1. The TCR comes from a girl aged 2 to 10 in good health. The CDR3 DNA reads as TGTGCCAGCAGCGGACAGGCCTCCTATGGCTACACCTTC. Translation: CASSGQASYGYTF.